The next 5 T cell receptor beta chains were all read from a single sample in a study of blood T cells in healthy people across ages. The use of a sample-barcoded 5' primer and a J-beta primer mix characterized a second PCR of roughly 6 to 11 cycles. TCRdb re-derived calls from the 5' RACE reads in MiXCR, one entry per CDR3 protein. The table includes 710,000 or so distinct CDR3 sequences, around 32% detected once. Source material: blood. The receptors were gathered from a woman of 80 years or more in good health.

The sample holds a few counts of this clonotype. The gene calls are TRBV6-5 and TRBJ1-1; possibly TRBD1 for D (6 bases). The CDR3 length is 15 residues. V gave up 5 bases and J gave up 1 base, with 14 bases separating them. CDR1 is MNHEY and CDR2 is SVGAGI in the germline V gene. The CDR3 nucleotides are TGTGCCAGCAGTCTATCGGGACAAACGAACACTGAAGCTTTCTTT. It codes for CASSLSGQTNTEAFF.

This clonotype was seen ten or more times. The rearrangement joins TRBV30 to TRBJ2-1; the D gene is possibly TRBD2 (6 bases). From germline, CDR1 is GTSNPN and CDR2 SVGIG (reference sequence). CDR3 length equals 14 residues. The germline V and J ends were trimmed by 2 bases and 0 bases, with 8 bases remaining between them. The CDR3 region is CAWSYGGSYNEQFF. CDR3 nucleotide sequence: TGTGCCTGGAGTTACGGGGGCTCCTACAATGAGCAGTTCTTC.

This clonotype was counted at least ten times. This sequence joins TRBV5-6 and TRBJ2-5; no definite D call. With 1 base removed from V and 5 bases from J, the gap between germline ends came to 18 bases. The CDR3 sequence is 16 residues long. Germline CDR1 is SGHDT and CDR2 is YYEEEE. The chain's CDR3 is CASSLSGISGRETQYF. Written as DNA, the CDR3 is TGTGCCAGCAGCTTGTCCGGCATTTCGGGTAGGGAGACCCAGTACTTC.

The gene calls are TRBV27 and TRBJ2-7; 8 nucleotides align to TRBD2. The J call may be wrong; the DNA end is better matched by TRBJ2-5. The length of the CDR3 is 14 residues. The V gene's germline CDR1 is MNHEY and CDR2 SMNVEV (reference sequence). This chain's CDR3 is CASSLGSGEGTQYF. Written as DNA, the CDR3 is TGTGCCAGCAGTTTAGGTAGCGGGGAGGGGACCCAGTACTTC.

The J gene is TRBJ2-2, the V gene TRBV7-3; possible D gene TRBD2, 6 bases. The CDR3 totals 16 residues. V was shortened by 7 bases and J by 0 bases, with 15 bases between the two germline ends. Per the germline V gene, CDR1 is SGHTA and CDR2 is FQGTGA. CDR3 sequence: CASTPGAGPNTGELFF. The CDR3 DNA sequence: TGTGCCAGCACCCCGGGTGCGGGGCCGAACACCGGGGAGCTGTTTTTT.